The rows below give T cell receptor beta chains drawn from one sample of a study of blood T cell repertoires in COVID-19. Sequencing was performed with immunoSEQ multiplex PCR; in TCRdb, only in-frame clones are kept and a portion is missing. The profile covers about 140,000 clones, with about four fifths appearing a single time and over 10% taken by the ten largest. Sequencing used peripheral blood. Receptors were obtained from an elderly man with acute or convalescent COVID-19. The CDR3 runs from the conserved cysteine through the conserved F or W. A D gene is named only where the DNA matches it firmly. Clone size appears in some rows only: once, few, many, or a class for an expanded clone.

CDR3: CASSPPAGGLVNNEQFF
DNA: TGTGCCAGCTCACCCCCGGCAGGGGGCCTTGTCAACAATGAGCAGTTCTTC
size: .
V: TRBV18
J: TRBJ2-1
D: TRBD1

CDR3: CSVKGQVYGYTF
DNA: TGCAGCGTTAAAGGACAGGTCTATGGCTACACCTTC
size: once
V: TRBV29-1
J: TRBJ1-2
D: TRBD1

CDR3: CASSFRQGSGQPQHF
DNA: TGTGCCAGCAGCTTCAGACAGGGATCGGGTCAGCCCCAGCATTTT
size: .
V: TRBV7-2
J: TRBJ1-5
D: TRBD1

CDR3: CASSLIGSRGRAGELFF
DNA: TGTGCCAGCAGCTTAATTGGGTCCAGGGGAAGGGCCGGGGAGCTGTTTTTT
size: .
V: TRBV7-3
J: TRBJ2-2
D: .

CDR3: CASSQDRNTDTQCF
DNA: TGCGCCAGCAGCCAAGATAGAAACACAGATACGCAGTGTTTT
size: .
V: TRBV4-3
J: TRBJ2-3
D: .

CDR3: CASSYLGSQPQHF
DNA: TGTGCCAGCAGTTACCTAGGTTCTCAGCCCCAGCATTTT
size: .
V: TRBV6-2/TRBV6-3
J: TRBJ1-5
D: .

CDR3: CASSVDRVGNSPLHF
DNA: TGTGCCAGCAGCGTAGACAGGGTGGGAAATTCACCCCTCCACTTT
size: .
V: TRBV9
J: TRBJ1-6
D: .

CDR3: CASSQGVQTDTQYF
DNA: TGCGCCAGCAGCCAAGGTGTTCAAACAGATACGCAGTATTTT
size: once
V: TRBV4-3
J: TRBJ2-3
D: .

CDR3: CASSTGQGYGYTF
DNA: TGTGCCAGCAGTACGGGACAGGGCTATGGCTACACCTTC
size: .
V: TRBV6-5
J: TRBJ1-2
D: TRBD1

CDR3: CASSLGRQGYQPQHF
DNA: TGTGCCAGCAGCTTAGGGCGCCAGGGGTATCAGCCCCAGCATTTT
size: .
V: TRBV7-9
J: TRBJ1-5
D: .

CDR3: CASSPGLPAGNQPQHF
DNA: TGTGCCAGTAGCCCGGGACTTCCGGCCGGCAATCAGCCCCAGCATTTT
size: .
V: TRBV19
J: TRBJ1-5
D: .

CDR3: CASSSEQNTEAFF
DNA: TGTGCCAGCAGCTCAGAACAGAACACTGAAGCTTTCTTT
size: .
V: TRBV5-6
J: TRBJ1-1
D: .

CDR3: CASQGARNSPLHF
DNA: TGTGCCAGCCAGGGGGCGAGAAATTCACCCCTCCACTTT
size: .
V: TRBV28
J: TRBJ1-6
D: TRBD1

CDR3: CASSQDLGGATNEKLFF
DNA: TGCGCCAGCAGCCAAGATTTGGGGGGGGCTACAAATGAAAAACTGTTTTTT
size: .
V: TRBV4-3
J: TRBJ1-4
D: .

CDR3: CASSYTGDHEQYF
DNA: TGTGCCAGCAGCTATACAGGGGACCACGAGCAGTACTTC
size: .
V: TRBV7-9
J: TRBJ2-7
D: TRBD1

CDR3: CASSQGSASGVQETQYF
DNA: TGCGCCAGCAGCCAAGGATCTGCTAGCGGGGTCCAAGAGACCCAGTACTTC
size: .
V: TRBV4-1
J: TRBJ2-5
D: TRBD2

CDR3: CASSPNSGITYEQYF
DNA: TGTGCCAGCTCACCCAACTCAGGGATAACCTACGAGCAGTACTTC
size: once
V: TRBV18
J: TRBJ2-7
D: .

CDR3: CASSLDRLYEQYF
DNA: TGTGCCAGCAGCTTAGACAGACTCTACGAGCAGTACTTC
size: few
V: TRBV11-2
J: TRBJ2-7
D: .

CDR3: CAWSVSRQNPPTSEQYF
DNA: TGTGCCTGGAGTGTATCCCGACAAAACCCACCGACTAGCGAGCAGTACTTC
size: .
V: TRBV30
J: TRBJ2-7
D: .

CDR3: CASSVGRLQPQHF
DNA: TGCGCCAGCAGTGTGGGCCGTCTGCAGCCCCAGCATTTT
size: .
V: TRBV10-2
J: TRBJ1-5
D: .

CDR3: CASSLAAGKSSYEQYF
DNA: TGTGCCAGCAGCTTGGCGGCAGGGAAAAGCTCCTACGAGCAGTACTTC
size: .
V: TRBV5-5
J: TRBJ2-7
D: .

CDR3: CASRPSARGYTF
DNA: TGTGCCAGCAGACCAAGCGCTAGGGGCTACACCTTC
size: .
V: TRBV28
J: TRBJ1-2
D: .

CDR3: CASSPTGTSGGARTDTQYF
DNA: TGTGCCAGCAGTCCGACCGGGACTAGCGGGGGGGCCCGCACAGATACGCAGTATTTT
size: .
V: TRBV11-3
J: TRBJ2-3
D: TRBD2

CDR3: CASSLSWGEPSTDTQYF
DNA: TGTGCCAGCAGCCTCTCATGGGGGGAACCTAGCACAGATACGCAGTATTTT
size: .
V: TRBV6-2/TRBV6-3
J: TRBJ2-3
D: .

CDR3: CASRRGGTGELFF
DNA: TGTGCCAGCAGAAGGGGGGGCACCGGGGAGCTGTTTTTT
size: few
V: TRBV28
J: TRBJ2-2
D: .

CDR3: CASSSSGGQGAGANVLTF
DNA: TGTGCCAGCAGCTCGAGCGGGGGACAGGGGGCTGGGGCCAACGTCCTGACTTTC
size: .
V: TRBV9
J: TRBJ2-6
D: TRBD1

CDR3: CASSHYIPTGKDTEAFF
DNA: TGTGCCAGCAGCCACTACATCCCGACAGGGAAGGACACTGAAGCTTTCTTT
size: .
V: TRBV3-1/TRBV3-2
J: TRBJ1-1
D: TRBD1

CDR3: CASSLNPSDTQYF
DNA: TGTGCCAGCAGCTTAAATCCTTCGGATACGCAGTATTTT
size: .
V: TRBV7-9
J: TRBJ2-3
D: .

CDR3: CASSLALQGRELFF
DNA: TGTGCCAGCAGCTTAGCGCTACAGGGACGGGAGCTGTTTTTT
size: few
V: TRBV11-2
J: TRBJ2-2
D: .